The entry below gives a single T cell receptor (beta chain) sequence along with its context. TCRdb keeps only in-frame clones here, not all; method: immunoSEQ multiplex PCR. The sample holds almost 65,000 clones, roughly 86% seen once. This specimen belongs to a study of technical replicates of blood from several donors. The CDR3 is made up of 15 amino acids. Germline assignment: CDR1 SGHTS and CDR2 YDEGEE. Germline trimming cut 0 bases from V and 9 bases from J; bases unmatched to any gene: 10. Sequencing was carried out using PBMCs. The receptor was derived from a human donor in good health. Some clones in this sample may be carry-over from other donors' samples. J is TRBJ2-7 and V is TRBV5-8, with TRBD1 matching over 9 bases. CDR3 region: CASSLVGTGGRGQYF. In nucleotides, the CDR3 is TGTGCCAGCAGCTTGGTAGGAACAGGGGGCAGAGGGCAGTACTTC.